A single sample is the source of the 14 T cell receptor beta chains below, sequenced in a study of T-cell memory formation after mild COVID-19 (dated by TCRdb to the early 2020s). Library preparation employed 5' RACE. TCRdb names Illumina NovaSeq 6000 as the instrument used. TCRdb cleaned the public reads at Q25 with fastp, built clones with MiXCR and kept in-frame beta chains. CDR3 protein duplicates are merged, each entry listing the most common genes and DNA. Across this sample there are 290,000 or so distinct CDR3 sequences, with approximately 19% seen only once. The ten largest clones represent 20% to 25% of the sample. Sequenced input: PBMCs or a T cell subset sorted from them (not recorded which). The origin of the receptors is a man younger than 30 who had mild COVID-19 (a few samples of this study predate the infection). The sample titles of this study are shuffled in the database, so cell type and time point are left out; the donor was told from shared clones.

Ten or more counts support this clonotype. The chain recombines TRBV18 with TRBJ1-1; 9 nucleotides agree with TRBD1. The germline gives CDR1 KGHSH, CDR2 LQKENI. V was pared by 5 bases and J by 1 base, with 5 bases of the junction left unmatched. The CDR3 sequence is 15 residues long. The CDR3, as DNA: TGTGCCAGCTCAAGGACAGGGGCTCGGAACACTGAAGCTTTCTTT. Protein: CASSRTGARNTEAFF.

The chain carries TRBV5-1 and TRBJ2-7; 9 bases line up with TRBD2. From germline, CDR1 is SGHRS and CDR2 YFSETQ. This CDR3 region has 14 residues. V lost 5 bases and J lost 3; bases outside the gene matches: 6. This CDR3 reads CASRGVAGDYEQYF. CDR3 sequence (DNA): TGCGCCAGCAGAGGAGTAGCGGGAGACTACGAGCAGTACTTC.

This clonotype was seen only a few times. The chain recombines TRBV4-1 with TRBJ2-2; D remains unclear. This CDR3 region has 12 residues. The germline CDR1 and CDR2 sequences are MGHRA and YSYEKL. Trimming stripped 1 base from V and 7 bases from J, with 4 bases between. The CDR3 nucleotides are TGCGCCAGCAGCCAAGCGGGCGGGGAGCTGTTTTTT. This gives the protein CASSQAGGELFF.

This clonotype has just a few counts. This chain links TRBV4-1 with TRBJ2-5, with 8 bases lining up with TRBD1. Germline V gene lookup returns CDR1 MGHRA and CDR2 YSYEKL. The CDR3 loop spans 16 amino acids. V dropped 4 bases and J dropped 2; count of bases not matched to a gene: 9. This chain's CDR3 is CASSRARDRLQETQYF. The CDR3 DNA reads as TGCGCCAGCAGCCGAGCCCGGGACAGGTTACAAGAGACCCAGTACTTC.

The rearrangement links TRBV7-2 to TRBJ2-7; 7 nucleotides match TRBD2. CDR3 length: 14 amino acids. Looked up from germline, CDR1 is SGHTA and CDR2 is FQGNSA. The V gene end was trimmed by 5 bases and the J gene end by 0 bases; junction bases not matched to a gene: 4. CDR3 nucleotides: TGTGCCAGCAGCCCTCGGGACTACTCCTACGAGCAGTACTTC. This encodes CASSPRDYSYEQYF.

This clonotype was seen only a few times. The chain has TRBV20-1 and TRBJ2-7; TRBD1 aligns across 9 bases. Trimming at V came to 0 bases and at J to 3 bases, leaving 3 bases not matched to a gene. Germline V gene sequence: CDR1 DFQATT, CDR2 SNEGSKA (reference sequence). The length of the CDR3 is 14 residues. CDR3 DNA: TGCAGTGCTAGAGATGCGGGACAGGGCTACGAGCAGTACGTC. This encodes CSARDAGQGYEQYV.

This clonotype was observed a handful of times. This rearrangement joins TRBV5-1 to TRBJ2-7, with 9 bases that match TRBD1. Losses at the gene ends were 4 bases for V and 3 bases for J; bases not matched to a gene: 17. CDR3 size: 18 residues. Germline CDR1 reads SGHRS; CDR2 reads YFSETQ. The CDR3 sequence is CASSERNEQGAQVYEQYF. CDR3 in DNA: TGCGCCAGCAGCGAGCGAAACGAACAGGGGGCGCAGGTCTACGAGCAGTACTTC.

There are many counts of this clonotype. The chain couples TRBV7-2 to TRBJ2-7; TRBD2 aligns across 8 bases. Germline V gives CDR1 SGHTA, CDR2 FQGNSA. V lost 1 base and J lost 0; bases outside the gene matches: 2. The CDR3 contains 15 residues. The CDR3 DNA sequence: TGTGCCAGCAGCTTAGACGGGACTAGCTCCTACGAGCAGTACTTC. This translates into CASSLDGTSSYEQYF.

The gene calls are TRBV6-5 and TRBJ1-2, with a tentative D call TRBD1 (6 bases). This CDR3 comprises 13 residues. The germline V gene has CDR1 MNHEY and CDR2 SVGAGI. Trimming left V 5 bases short and J 8 bases short, with 15 bases between. This chain's CDR3 is CASSPPGTRGYTF. Written as DNA, the CDR3 is TGTGCCAGCAGTCCACCCGGGACAAGAGGCTACACCTTC.

The J gene is TRBJ1-6, the V gene TRBV7-9; 7 bases map to TRBD1. The trim removed 5 bases at V and 8 bases at J, leaving 15 bases unmatched. The CDR3 runs to 17 residues. In germline, CDR1 is SEHNR, CDR2 FQNEAQ (reference sequence). The CDR3 reads CASSHMTGFEVDSPLHF. The CDR3 DNA follows: TGTGCCAGCAGCCACATGACAGGGTTCGAAGTCGATTCACCCCTCCACTTT.

The J gene is TRBJ1-1, the V gene TRBV6-2 or TRBV6-3, with D unresolved. Trimming pared 2 bases from V and 5 bases from J, leaving 15 bases between. The CDR3 length is 15 residues. CDR1 is MNHEY and CDR2 is SVGEGT in the germline V gene. CDR3 loop: CASSYKLLGSTEAFF. DNA for the CDR3: TGTGCCAGCAGTTACAAGTTATTGGGTTCAACTGAAGCTTTCTTT.

The table lists this clonotype with a few counts. V and J are TRBV6-1 and TRBJ2-5, with TRBD2 matching over 8 bases. The J segment lost 5 bases and the V segment lost 1 base, leaving 6 bases of the junction unmatched. The CDR3 is 15 residues long. Per germline, CDR1 MNHNS and CDR2 SASEGT. CDR3 in DNA: TGTGCCAGCAGTGAAGGTAGCGGGGTAGGGGAGACCCAGTACTTC. It specifies CASSEGSGVGETQYF.

The V gene is TRBV14, the J gene TRBJ2-7; D gene uncertain. V shed 4 bases and J shed 6 bases, with 16 bases lying between them. This CDR3 is built from 14 residues. Per the germline V gene, CDR1 is SGHDN and CDR2 is FVKESK. The CDR3 reads CASSPWTAMGEQYF. The CDR3 nucleotides read TGTGCCAGCAGCCCTTGGACCGCAATGGGCGAGCAGTACTTC.

The chain employs TRBV12-3 or TRBV12-4 and TRBJ2-1; no reliable D call. The CDR3 contains 16 residues. The V and J ends lost 3 bases and 5 bases respectively, with 17 bases between them. CDR3 bases: TGTGCCAGCAGTTTTGGCCCTCTTGCGTCGAACAATGAGCAGTTCTTC. This sequence encodes CASSFGPLASNNEQFF.